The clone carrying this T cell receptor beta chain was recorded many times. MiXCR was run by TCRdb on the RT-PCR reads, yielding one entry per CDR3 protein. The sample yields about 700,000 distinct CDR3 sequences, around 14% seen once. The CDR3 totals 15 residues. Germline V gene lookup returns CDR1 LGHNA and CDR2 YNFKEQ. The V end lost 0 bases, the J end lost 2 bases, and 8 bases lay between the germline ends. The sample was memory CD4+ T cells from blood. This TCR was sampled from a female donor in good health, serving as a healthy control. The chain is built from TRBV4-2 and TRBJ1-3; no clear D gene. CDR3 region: CASSQDRVTGNTIYF. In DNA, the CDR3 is TGTGCCAGCAGCCAAGATCGGGTGACTGGAAACACCATATATTTT.